The 26 T cell receptor beta chains below were found in one sample sequenced in a study of blood T cells in healthy people across ages. Combining a sample-barcoded 5' primer with a J-beta primer mix, a second PCR ran for about 7 to 11 cycles. TCRdb re-derived calls from the 5' RACE reads in MiXCR, one entry per CDR3 protein. This table holds 1.5 million to 2 million distinct CDR3 sequences, around 48% found once. Sequenced input: blood. The receptors here all came from a woman in her thirties or forties in good health.

The chain uses TRBV7-9 and TRBJ2-1; D unclear. The CDR3 consists of 15 residues. CDR1 and CDR2 (germline): SEHNR, FQNEAQ (reference sequence). With 3 bases removed from V and 2 bases from J, the gap between germline ends came to 11 bases. CDR3 sequence (DNA): TGTGCCAGCAGCTTTGTTGAGGAACCCTACAATGAGCAGTTCTTC. Its protein is CASSFVEEPYNEQFF.

This chain uses TRBV28 with TRBJ2-2, with TRBD1 matching over 8 bases. With 4 bases clipped from V and 3 bases from J, the junction kept 1 base outside the gene matches. Germline lookup yields CDR1 MDHEN and CDR2 SYDVKM. The CDR3 is 14 residues long. CDR3 nucleotide sequence: TGTGCCAGCAGTTGGACAGGGCACACCGGGGAGCTGTTTTTT. Residues: CASSWTGHTGELFF. Supplemented by reference TRBV28 and TRBJ2-2, the full variable domain reads DVKVTQSSRYLVKRTGEKVFLECVQDMDHENMFWYRQDPGLGLRLIYFSYDVKMKEKGDIPEGYSVSREKKERFSLILESASTNQTSMYLCASSWTGHTGELFFGEGSRLTVL.

The V gene is TRBV7-9, the J gene TRBJ2-1; 7 bases fit TRBD2. V dropped 2 bases and J dropped 5; count of bases not matched to a gene: 6. Germline CDR1 reads SEHNR; CDR2 reads FQNEAQ (reference sequence). The CDR3 contains 15 residues. The CDR3: CASSLIVAGDNEQFF. The CDR3 DNA is TGTGCCAGCAGCTTAATTGTAGCGGGTGACAATGAGCAGTTCTTC. Full variable domain (rest looked up from reference TRBV7-9 and TRBJ2-1): DTGVSQNPRHKITKRGQNVTFRCDPISEHNRLYWYRQTLGQGPEFLTYFQNEAQLEKSRLLSDRFSAERPKGSFSTLEIQRTEQGDSAMYLCASSLIVAGDNEQFFGPGTRLTVL.

For the CDR3, the DNA is TGCAGCGCGAGACAGGGAGGCACTGAAGCTTTCTTT. Its protein product is CSARQGGTEAFF. V gene TRBV20-1 combines with J gene TRBJ1-1; 7 bases line up with TRBD1. CDR3 length: 12 residues. CDR1 and CDR2 from the germline V gene are DFQATT and SNEGSKA (reference sequence).

The rearrangement uses TRBV25-1 and TRBJ2-1; TRBD2 aligns across 10 bases. With 1 base clipped from V and 7 bases from J, the junction kept 7 bases outside the gene matches. The CDR3 sequence is 16 residues long. Germline V gene lookup returns CDR1 MGHDK and CDR2 SYGVNS. This CDR3 reads CASSEFRAGGSNEQFF. In DNA form, the CDR3 reads TGTGCCAGCAGTGAATTCCGAGCGGGGGGGTCGAATGAGCAGTTCTTC.

CDR3 coding DNA: TGTGCCAGCAGTCCAATAAAGAACGTAGCGGGAGCCCTTTACGAGCAGTACTTC. This codes for CASSPIKNVAGALYEQYF. This chain uses TRBV28 with TRBJ2-4, with TRBD2 matching 9 bases. The J call may not be correct, given that the DNA end is closer to TRBJ2-7. Germline V lookup: CDR1 MDHEN, CDR2 SYDVKM. This CDR3 has 18 residues.

J is TRBJ1-2 and V is TRBV9, with 9 positions matching TRBD1. Germline V CDR1 and CDR2: SGDLS, YYNGEE. V was pared by 4 bases and J by 8 bases, with 12 bases of the junction left unmatched. The CDR3 is made up of 15 amino acids. The DNA of the CDR3 is TGTGCCAGCAGCCCCCCTACCGGGACAGGGTACGGCTACACCTTC. The encoded protein is CASSPPTGTGYGYTF.

The genes are TRBV7-2 and TRBJ1-1, with D unresolved. Trimming left V 2 bases short and J 2 bases short, with 12 bases between. Per germline, CDR1 SGHTA and CDR2 FQGNSA. The CDR3 is made up of 15 amino acids. CDR3 sequence reads: CASSLSSLTNTEAFF. CDR3 sequence (DNA): TGTGCCAGCAGCTTAAGTTCACTGACAAACACTGAAGCTTTCTTT.

This clonotype showed up just a few times. The chain carries TRBV7-2 and TRBJ1-1; D is unresolved. The V gene lost 1 base and the J gene lost 6 bases, with 9 bases spanning the gap. Per germline, CDR1 SGHTA and CDR2 FQGNSA. This CDR3 has 13 residues. In DNA, the CDR3 is TGTGCCAGCAGCTTAGATCGCCCGGCTGAAGCTTTCTTT. This gives the protein CASSLDRPAEAFF. Together with reference TRBV7-2 and TRBJ1-1, the CDR3 gives the full variable domain: GAGVSQSPSNKVTEKGKDVELRCDPISGHTALYWYRQSLGQGLEFLIYFQGNSAPDKSGLPSDRFSAERTGGSVSTLTIQRTQQEDSAVYLCASSLDRPAEAFFGQGTRLTVV.

This chain connects TRBV4-3 to TRBJ1-1; 7 nucleotides agree with TRBD1. The germline CDR1 and CDR2 sequences are LGHNA and YSLEER. V dropped 3 bases and J dropped 6; count of bases not matched to a gene: 7. The length of the CDR3 is 14 residues. The chain's CDR3 is CASSHQGGWSEAFF. As DNA, the CDR3 is TGCGCCAGCAGCCACCAAGGGGGCTGGTCTGAAGCTTTCTTT.

The J gene is TRBJ1-2, the V gene TRBV20-1; no definite D call. Trimming pared 1 base from V and 5 bases from J, leaving 14 bases between. Germline CDR1 is DFQATT and CDR2 is SNEGSKA (reference sequence). This CDR3 spans 14 amino acids. This CDR3 reads CSARVYETNYGYTF. CDR3 bases: TGCAGTGCTAGAGTCTATGAGACAAATTATGGCTACACCTTC.

V usage is TRBV9 and J usage is TRBJ2-4; 11 nucleotides line up with TRBD2. This CDR3 contains 20 residues. The V and J ends lost 3 bases and 4 bases, in that order; junction bases with no gene match: 18. Per germline, CDR1 SGDLS and CDR2 YYNGEE. The CDR3 sequence: CASSEGVPTSGGYTKNIQYF. The CDR3 DNA sequence: TGTGCCAGCAGCGAGGGGGTTCCTACTAGCGGGGGCTACACGAAAAACATTCAGTACTTC. Drawing the rest from reference TRBV9 and TRBJ2-4, the complete variable domain is DSGVTQTPKHLITATGQRVTLRCSPRSGDLSVYWYQQSLDQGLQFLIQYYNGEERAKGNILERFSAQQFPDLHSELNLSSLELGDSALYFCASSEGVPTSGGYTKNIQYFGAGTRLSVL.

The V call is TRBV28, the J call TRBJ2-4; D tentatively reads TRBD1 or TRBD2 (5 bases each). This CDR3 region has 13 residues. V was clipped by 3 bases and J by 6 bases, with 9 bases between them. CDR1 is MDHEN and CDR2 is SYDVKM in the germline V gene. The chain's CDR3 is CASSLPGTNIQYF. CDR3 nucleotides: TGTGCCAGCAGTTTGCCAGGGACAAACATTCAGTACTTC.

This clonotype was counted between two and nine times. V and J are TRBV7-2 and TRBJ2-5, with 9 bases that match TRBD2. From germline, CDR1 is SGHTA and CDR2 FQGNSA. J was trimmed by 5 bases and V by 1 base; bases with no gene match: 8. This CDR3 has 16 residues. CDR3 sequence: CASSLGRRGGRETQYF. CDR3 nucleotide sequence: TGTGCCAGCAGCTTAGGAAGGCGGGGGGGCCGGGAGACCCAGTACTTC.

This clonotype appeared a single time. The rearrangement joins TRBV28 to TRBJ2-6, with D uncertain. V shed 9 bases and J shed 4 bases, with 13 bases lying between them. The CDR3 has 14 residues. CDR1 is MDHEN, CDR2 SYDVKM, per germline. The CDR3 DNA sequence: TGTGCCAGTTCCCGCCGGGTCGGGGCCAACGTCCTGACTTTC. It translates to CASSRRVGANVLTF.

The rearrangement uses TRBV6-5 and TRBJ2-5, with a tentative D call TRBD1 (6 bases). Germline V gene sequence: CDR1 MNHEY, CDR2 SVGAGI. Trimming pared 5 bases from V and 11 bases from J, leaving 15 bases between. This CDR3 region has 12 residues. The CDR3 coding sequence is TGTGCCAGCAGTACGTCAGGGGAACAGCAGTACTTC. Translating gives CASSTSGEQQYF.

The chain is built from TRBV4-2 and TRBJ1-1; possible D gene TRBD1, 5 bases. Germline V CDR1 and CDR2: LGHNA, YNFKEQ. CDR3 size: 15 residues. The V end was cut by 2 bases, the J end by 4 bases, with 14 bases between. The CDR3 sequence: CASSQFLGVATEAFF. In DNA form, the CDR3 reads TGTGCCAGCAGCCAATTTTTGGGGGTGGCCACTGAAGCTTTCTTT.

This chain links TRBV5-5 with TRBJ2-1; 11 nucleotides align to TRBD2. CDR1 and CDR2 (germline): SGHKS, YYEKEE (reference sequence). The CDR3 loop spans 16 amino acids. Losses at the gene ends were 0 bases for V and 10 bases for J; bases not matched to a gene: 9. CDR3 in amino acids: CASSLAASGGHREQFF. CDR3 DNA sequence: TGTGCCAGCAGCTTGGCCGCTAGCGGGGGGCACAGGGAGCAGTTCTTC. Full variable domain (outside the CDR3, taken from reference TRBV5-5 and TRBJ2-1): DAGVTQSPTHLIKTRGQQVTLRCSPISGHKSVSWYQQVLGQGPQFIFQYYEKEERGRGNFPDRFSARQFPNYSSELNVNALLLGDSALYLCASSLAASGGHREQFFGPGTRLTVL.

The chain recombines TRBV14 with TRBJ1-6; D gene uncertain. With 0 bases removed from V and 8 bases from J, the gap between germline ends came to 11 bases. The CDR3 covers 15 residues. Germline V gene sequence: CDR1 SGHDN, CDR2 FVKESK. The CDR3 loop reads CASSQDRTRYSPLHF. The DNA for the CDR3 is TGTGCCAGCAGCCAAGACCGCACCCGTTATTCACCCCTCCACTTT.

This clonotype was picked up a small number of times. The chain has TRBV5-1 and TRBJ2-5, with D maybe TRBD1 (5 bases). V gave up 0 bases and J gave up 5 bases, with 14 bases separating them. Germline CDR1 reads SGHRS; CDR2 reads YFSETQ. This CDR3 region has 15 residues. CDR3 region: CASSLGDSRVETQYF. The CDR3 region has the DNA TGCGCCAGCAGCTTGGGTGACAGCCGTGTGGAGACCCAGTACTTC.

The gene calls are TRBV4-2 and TRBJ1-2; D unresolved. Germline V gene data show CDR1 as LGHNA and CDR2 as YNFKEQ. The V and J ends lost 1 base and 3 bases respectively, with 12 bases between them. The CDR3 is 15 residues long. The CDR3 coding sequence is TGTGCCAGCAGCCAAGTAGGGCAACTCCACTATGGCTACACCTTC. Amino acid sequence: CASSQVGQLHYGYTF.

The gene calls are TRBV29-1 and TRBJ2-1, with 10 bases aligning to TRBD2. V shed 2 bases and J 0 bases; nucleotides not matched to a gene: 1. The CDR3 spans 15 residues. Germline V CDR1 and CDR2: SQVTM, ANQGSEA. The CDR3 coding sequence is TGCAGCGTTGAACCTAGCGGGGGCTCCTACAATGAGCAGTTCTTC. Its translation: CSVEPSGGSYNEQFF.

The rearrangement links TRBV6-6 to TRBJ2-4; 11 bases map to TRBD1. The better agreement between TRBJ2-7 and the DNA end casts doubt on the J call. CDR1 MNHNY and CDR2 SVGAGI come from the germline V gene (reference sequence). This CDR3 region has 15 residues. The DNA for the CDR3 is TGTGCCAGCAGTCAGGACAGGGGGCAAAGTTACGAGCAGTACTTC. This encodes CASSQDRGQSYEQYF.

The chain employs TRBV9 and TRBJ2-1; D not resolved. Trimming removed 3 bases at V and 3 bases at J, with 4 bases between. Germline assignment: CDR1 SGDLS and CDR2 YYNGEE. The CDR3 totals 12 residues. The CDR3 loop reads CASSEIYNEQFF. CDR3 coding DNA: TGTGCCAGCAGCGAAATCTACAATGAGCAGTTCTTC.

This clonotype has only a few counts. A clone one base away is much larger, so this may be a read error. This CDR3 is CASSLDYNEQYF. The CDR3 bases are TGTGCCAGCAGCTTAGACTACAATGAGCAGTACTTC. The V gene is TRBV7-2, the J gene TRBJ2-7; D call uncertain. V lost 1 base, J lost 7 bases, and 8 bases lay in between. The CDR3 has 12 amino acids. CDR1 SGHTA and CDR2 FQGNSA come from the germline V gene.

This CDR3 is CASSRTDSSYNEQFF. The CDR3 nucleotides are TGTGCCAGCAGCCGGACGGATAGCTCCTACAATGAGCAGTTCTTC. This chain connects TRBV11-1 to TRBJ2-1; no clear D. V was trimmed by 5 bases and J by 0 bases, leaving 11 bases between them. The CDR3 totals 15 residues. Germline V CDR1 and CDR2: SGHAT, FQDESV (reference sequence).